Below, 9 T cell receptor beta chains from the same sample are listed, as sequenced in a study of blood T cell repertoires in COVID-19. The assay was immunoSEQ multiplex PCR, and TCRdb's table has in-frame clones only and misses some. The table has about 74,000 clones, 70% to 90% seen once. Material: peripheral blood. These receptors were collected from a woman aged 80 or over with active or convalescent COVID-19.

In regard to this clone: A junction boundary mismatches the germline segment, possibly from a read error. The CDR3 DNA follows: TGTGCCAGCAGCTCCACCGGGACAGCCGGCCTCCCTGTTTTC. Its translation is CASSSTGTAGLPVF. The chain recombines TRBV11-3 with TRBJ2-7; 7 nucleotides agree with TRBD1. In germline, CDR1 is SGHNT, CDR2 YENEEA. The CDR3 runs to 14 residues. Drawing the rest from reference TRBV11-3 and TRBJ2-7, the complete variable domain is EAGVVQSPRYKIIEKKQPVAFWCNPISGHNTLYWYLQNLGQGPELLIRYENEEAVDDSQLPKDRFSAERLKGVDSTLKIQPAELGDSAVYLCASSSTGTAGLPVFGPGTRLTVT.

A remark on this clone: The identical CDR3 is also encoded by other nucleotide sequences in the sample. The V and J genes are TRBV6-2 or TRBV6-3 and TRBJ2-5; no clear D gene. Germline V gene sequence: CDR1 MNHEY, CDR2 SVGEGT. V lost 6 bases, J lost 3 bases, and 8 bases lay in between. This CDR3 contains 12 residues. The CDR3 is CASSPTEETQYF. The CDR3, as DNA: TGTGCCAGCAGCCCCACAGAAGAGACCCAGTACTTC.

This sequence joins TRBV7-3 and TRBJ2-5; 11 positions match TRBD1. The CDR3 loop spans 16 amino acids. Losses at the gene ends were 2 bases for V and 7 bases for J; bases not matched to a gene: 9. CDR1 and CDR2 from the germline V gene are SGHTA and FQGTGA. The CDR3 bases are TGTGCCAGCAGCTTATCACCTCCGGGACAGGGGGGGACCCAGTACTTC. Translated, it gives CASSLSPPGQGGTQYF.

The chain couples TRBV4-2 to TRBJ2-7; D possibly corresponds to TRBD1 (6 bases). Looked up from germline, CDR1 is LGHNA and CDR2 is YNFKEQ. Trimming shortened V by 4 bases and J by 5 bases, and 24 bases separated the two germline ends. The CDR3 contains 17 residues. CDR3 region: CASSPPGGTGTNNEQYF. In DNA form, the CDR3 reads TGTGCCAGCAGCCCCCCAGGTGGAACAGGGACGAACAACGAGCAGTACTTC.

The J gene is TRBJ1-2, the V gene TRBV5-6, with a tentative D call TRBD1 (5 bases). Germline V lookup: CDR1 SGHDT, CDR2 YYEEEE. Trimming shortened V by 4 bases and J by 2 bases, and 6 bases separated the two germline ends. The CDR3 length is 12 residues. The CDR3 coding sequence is TGTGCCAGCAGCCAGGGAAACTATGGCTACACCTTC. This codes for CASSQGNYGYTF.

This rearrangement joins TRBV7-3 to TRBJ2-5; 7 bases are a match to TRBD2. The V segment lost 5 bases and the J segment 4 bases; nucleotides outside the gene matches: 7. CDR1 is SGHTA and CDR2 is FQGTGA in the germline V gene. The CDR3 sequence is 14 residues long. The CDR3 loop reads CASSPSPGGETQYF. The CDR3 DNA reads TGTGCCAGCAGCCCGTCACCGGGGGGAGAGACCCAGTACTTC.

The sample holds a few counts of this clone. CDR3 coding DNA: TGTGCCAGCAGATACCTCGGGACAGGATTTAACTATGGCTACACCTTC. Residues: CASRYLGTGFNYGYTF. The V call is TRBV28, the J call TRBJ1-2, with 8 bases aligning to TRBD1. This CDR3 comprises 16 residues. Trimming removed 6 bases from V and 1 base from J; junction bases left unmatched: 10. Germline values: CDR1 MDHEN, CDR2 SYDVKM.

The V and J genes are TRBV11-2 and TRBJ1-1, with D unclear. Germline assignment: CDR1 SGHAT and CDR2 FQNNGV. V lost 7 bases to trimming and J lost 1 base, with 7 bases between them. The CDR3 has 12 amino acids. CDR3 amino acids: CASTFSNTEAFF. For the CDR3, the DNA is TGTGCCAGCACCTTCTCGAACACTGAAGCTTTCTTT.

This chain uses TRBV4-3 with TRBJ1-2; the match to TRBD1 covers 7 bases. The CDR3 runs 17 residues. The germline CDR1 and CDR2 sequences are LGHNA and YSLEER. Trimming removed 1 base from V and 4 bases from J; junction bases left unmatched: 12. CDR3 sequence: CASSQAALGGAIYGYTF. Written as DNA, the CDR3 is TGCGCCAGCAGCCAAGCCGCTTTAGGGGGCGCGATCTATGGCTACACCTTC.